What follows is one T cell receptor (beta chain) and its context. Antigen unknown. Germline CDR1 and CDR2: MGHRA and YSYEKL. Trimming took 1 base from V and 4 from J; bases not matched to a gene: 5. The CDR3 covers 15 residues. TCRdb processed the 5' RACE reads anew with MiXCR; each CDR3 protein has one entry. Of about 170,000 distinct CDR3 sequences in the sample, approximately 11% were seen once. The sample belongs to a study of T cells after yellow fever vaccination. The study, taken as a whole, reports: The secondary response was weaker, and its peak arrived faster, on day 5 versus 15. Only a minor proportion of clonotypes was detected across both CD4 and CD8 compartments.

The J gene is TRBJ2-3, the V gene TRBV4-1; 7 bases match TRBD2. The source is a man in his late teens or twenties who received the YFV17D yellow fever vaccine. Here the sequenced sample was CD8+ T cells sorted from PBMCs, taken 15 days after the yellow fever booster vaccination. For the CDR3, the DNA is TGCGCCAGCAGCCAAGCCAGCGGGGCGTCAGATACGCAGTATTTT. This sequence encodes CASSQASGASDTQYF.